The table lists the clone carrying this T cell receptor beta chain with a few counts. Its antigen is currently unknown. The entry originates in a study of cytotoxic CD8 clonotypes in ibrutinib-treated CLL. Overall study: The sample average was 255,043 productive templates and tens of thousands of productive rearrangements.

The protocol was immunoSEQ multiplex PCR, while the TCRdb copy is restricted to in-frame clones and leaves out a portion. Found here are 45,000 to 70,000 clones, 56% of them singletons; the top ten hold around 20%. This CDR3 is built from 14 residues. In germline, CDR1 is SGHNT, CDR2 YYREEE (reference sequence). With 6 bases removed from V and 2 bases from J, the gap between germline ends came to 13 bases. Study outcomes and limitations: Baseline clonality exceeded age-matched healthy donors and tracked circulating CD8+ T-cell counts.

The origin of this receptor is a human donor with chronic lymphocytic leukemia. This sequence joins TRBV5-4 and TRBJ2-3; D may correspond to TRBD1 or TRBD2 (5 bases each). The sequencing used PBMCs, collected after 24 months of ibrutinib treatment. CDR3 loop: CASTGPRSTDTQYF. As DNA, the CDR3 is TGTGCCAGCACGGGGCCACGATCCACAGATACGCAGTATTTT. The full variable domain, rest sourced from reference TRBV5-4 and TRBJ2-3, is ETGVTQSPTHLIKTRGQQVTLRCSSQSGHNTVSWYQQALGQGPQFIFQYYREEENGRGNFPPRFSGLQFPNYSSELNVNALELDDSALYLCASTGPRSTDTQYFGPGTRLTVL.